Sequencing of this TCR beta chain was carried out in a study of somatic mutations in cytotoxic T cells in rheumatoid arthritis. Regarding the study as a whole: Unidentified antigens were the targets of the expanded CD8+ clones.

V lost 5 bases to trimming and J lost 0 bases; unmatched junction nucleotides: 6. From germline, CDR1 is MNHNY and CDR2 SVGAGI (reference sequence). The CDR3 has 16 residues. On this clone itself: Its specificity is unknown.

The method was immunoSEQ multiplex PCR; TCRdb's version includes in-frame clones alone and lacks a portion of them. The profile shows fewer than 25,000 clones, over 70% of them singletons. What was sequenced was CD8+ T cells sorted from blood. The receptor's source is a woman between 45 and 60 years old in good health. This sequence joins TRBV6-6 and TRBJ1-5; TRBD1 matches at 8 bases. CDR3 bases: TGTGCCAGCAGTCAACAGGGGGGCTATAGCAATCAGCCCCAGCATTTT. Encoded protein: CASSQQGGYSNQPQHF.